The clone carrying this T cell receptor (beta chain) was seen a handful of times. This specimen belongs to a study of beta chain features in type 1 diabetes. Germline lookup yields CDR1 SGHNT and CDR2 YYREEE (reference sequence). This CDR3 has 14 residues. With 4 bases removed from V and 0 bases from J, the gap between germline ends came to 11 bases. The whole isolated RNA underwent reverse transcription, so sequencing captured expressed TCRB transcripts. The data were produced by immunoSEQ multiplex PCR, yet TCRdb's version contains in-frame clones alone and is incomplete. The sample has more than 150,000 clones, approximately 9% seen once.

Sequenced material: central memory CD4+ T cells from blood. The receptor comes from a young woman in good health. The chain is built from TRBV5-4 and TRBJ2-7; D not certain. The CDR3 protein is CASSLSGGSYEQYF. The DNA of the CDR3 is TGTGCCAGCAGCCTTTCGGGTGGCTCCTACGAGCAGTACTTC.